The source of this TCR beta chain is a study of CD8 T cells in Susac syndrome. The study, taken as a whole, reports: The relatively small number of individuals in the TCR sequencing and HLA analysis was acknowledged by the study.

cDNA came from about 0.46 to 1 ug RNA primed by random hexamers. The authors amplified TCR beta CDR3 across 54 Vbeta and 13 Jbeta using immunoSEQ multiplex PCR. Using its own MiXCR run on the immunoSEQ multiplex PCR reads, TCRdb lists one record per CDR3 protein. The repertoire holds approximately 300,000 distinct CDR3 sequences, with around 85% as singletons. TCR beta from blood CD8+ and CD4+ T cells was sequenced. The CDR3 contains 16 residues. Per the germline V gene, CDR1 is DFQATT and CDR2 is SNEGSKA (reference sequence). V gave up 0 bases and J gave up 4 bases; unmatched junction bases: 11. With regard to this clonotype: Its antigen remains unidentified.

The chain couples TRBV20-1 to TRBJ2-7; 8 bases are a match to TRBD2. The source is a human donor with multiple sclerosis. The source material was CD8+ T cells from PBMCs. This chain's CDR3 is CSARDRLAKSLYEQYF. CDR3 nucleotide sequence: TGCAGTGCTAGAGATCGACTAGCGAAGTCCCTGTACGAGCAGTACTTC.